The entry below describes one TCR beta chain. The sample originates from a study of blood T cell repertoires in COVID-19. Study-wide background: Specimens from acute and convalescent COVID-19 originated in the United States, Italy and Spain.

Method: immunoSEQ multiplex PCR; TCRdb's copy keeps in-frame clones and lacks some. The table lists roughly 300,000 clones, 70% to 90% of them singletons. Trimming cost V 3 bases and J 1 base; bases outside gene matches: 3. The CDR3 covers 16 residues. CDR1 KGHDR and CDR2 SFDVKD come from the germline V gene. This sequence was found in a woman aged 50 to 60 who had recovered from COVID-19. The sample taken for sequencing was peripheral blood. The chain combines TRBV24-1 with TRBJ1-1; TRBD1 matches at 11 bases. The CDR3 is CATSDTGTGGNTEAFF. CDR3 DNA: TGTGCCACCAGTGATACCGGGACAGGGGGGAACACTGAAGCTTTCTTT.